The 22 T cell receptor beta chains below were found in one sample sequenced in a study of early T cells in non-severe SARS-CoV-2 infection. TCRdb called the 5' RACE reads again in MiXCR, with one record for every CDR3 protein. The data contain about 70,000 distinct CDR3 sequences, about 4.6% of them seen just once; the ten biggest clones take up roughly 3.6%. Sequences were derived from whole blood, sampled at baseline. Receptor source: an adult who was a healthcare worker with PCR-confirmed SARS-CoV-2 infection or an uninfected control (not recorded which). The donor label of this sample is uncertain.

This clonotype was detected many times. This chain's CDR3 is CASSQSLRGPNSPLHF. CDR3 in DNA: TGCGCCAGCAGCCAGTCCTTGAGGGGACCCAATTCACCCCTCCACTTT. J is TRBJ1-6 and V is TRBV4-3; a possible D gene is TRBD1 (5 bases). V was cut by 3 bases and J by 7 bases, with 16 bases left in between. The CDR3 runs to 16 residues. Germline V gene sequence: CDR1 LGHNA, CDR2 YSLEER.

This clonotype was recorded at least ten times. V is TRBV5-6 and J is TRBJ2-1; tentative D call: TRBD2 (5 bases). The CDR3 consists of 13 residues. V lost 3 bases to trimming and J lost 8 bases, with 12 bases between them. Germline V CDR1 and CDR2: SGHDT, YYEEEE. The CDR3 loop reads CASSSSLGYEQFF. The CDR3 coding sequence is TGTGCCAGCAGCTCTAGCCTCGGCTATGAGCAGTTCTTC.

This clonotype was counted ten times or more. The rearrangement joins TRBV7-9 to TRBJ1-5; maybe TRBD1 (6 bases). Trimming cost V 2 bases and J 0 bases, with 11 bases left between them. CDR3 length: 16 residues. The germline V gene has CDR1 SEHNR and CDR2 FQNEAQ (reference sequence). The CDR3 DNA reads TGTGCCAGCAGCTTATTCGGGGGGCGTAGCAATCAGCCCCAGCATTTT. The encoded protein is CASSLFGGRSNQPQHF.

The sample holds a few counts of this clonotype. The rearrangement links TRBV12-3 or TRBV12-4 to TRBJ1-4; no clear D. V lost 6 bases and J 6 bases, leaving 14 bases between the germline ends. CDR3 size: 14 residues. The CDR3 DNA is TGTGCCAGCAGGCCGGGTCCGGGGTATGAAAAACTGTTTTTT. This codes for CASRPGPGYEKLFF.

This clonotype was recorded many times. This chain joins TRBV20-1 and TRBJ1-1; D is unresolved. CDR1 and CDR2 from the germline V gene are DFQATT and SNEGSKA (reference sequence). V lost 2 bases and J lost 5, with 9 bases in between. This CDR3 has 12 amino acids. The CDR3: CSARSEATEAFF. The CDR3 coding sequence is TGCAGTGCTAGATCCGAGGCGACTGAAGCTTTCTTT.

This clonotype showed up many times. This chain joins TRBV5-1 and TRBJ1-1; perhaps TRBD1 as D (5 bases). V was trimmed by 2 bases and J by 7 bases, leaving 15 bases between them. CDR3 size: 14 residues. Germline V gene lookup returns CDR1 SGHRS and CDR2 YFSETQ. DNA of the CDR3: TGCGCCAGCAGCTTCGACACGTGGGGGAGTGAAGCTTTCTTT. This gives the protein CASSFDTWGSEAFF.

The V gene is TRBV30, the J gene TRBJ2-7; D not certain. CDR3 length equals 12 residues. The ends were cut back, 0 bases at V and 9 bases at J, with 12 bases in the middle. CDR1 and CDR2 from the germline V gene are GTSNPN and SVGIG (reference sequence). The CDR3 sequence is CAWSVRSMGQYF. CDR3 DNA: TGTGCCTGGAGTGTACGAAGTATGGGGCAGTACTTC.

This clonotype has a count of ten or more. V gene TRBV5-6 combines with J gene TRBJ2-1; D is uncertain. Per germline, CDR1 SGHDT and CDR2 YYEEEE. CDR3 size: 16 residues. The germline V and J ends were trimmed by 0 bases and 0 bases, with 10 bases remaining between them. The CDR3 DNA reads as TGTGCCAGCAGCTTGGAACAGTCAAGCTCCTACAATGAGCAGTTCTTC. Amino acid sequence: CASSLEQSSSYNEQFF.

This clonotype has ten or more counts. The chain uses TRBV6-2 or TRBV6-3 and TRBJ1-6, with D uncertain. The length of the CDR3 is 17 residues. Per germline, CDR1 MNHEY and CDR2 SVGEGT. V gave up 2 bases and J gave up 0 bases, with 11 bases separating them. CDR3 bases: TGTGCCAGCAGTTACCTCGACACGAGCTCCTATAATTCACCCCTCCACTTT. Translating it yields CASSYLDTSSYNSPLHF.

In this sample, this clonotype turned up a few times. The chain employs TRBV30 and TRBJ2-2, with D possibly matching TRBD2 (5 bases). V gave up 0 bases and J gave up 3 bases, with 11 bases separating them. This CDR3 is 15 amino acids long. The germline V gene has CDR1 GTSNPN and CDR2 SVGIG (reference sequence). CDR3: CAWSVPGEHTGELFF. The CDR3 bases are TGTGCCTGGAGTGTACCCGGGGAACACACCGGGGAGCTGTTTTTT.

This clonotype was found many times. CDR3 coding DNA: TGTGCCTGGAGTGGACAGGCGGAAGCTTTCTTT. Translated: CAWSGQAEAFF. The chain has TRBV30 and TRBJ1-1; D might be TRBD1 (6 bases). Trimming took 1 base from V and 8 from J, leaving 8 bases between them. CDR3 size: 11 residues. The germline CDR1 and CDR2 sequences are GTSNPN and SVGIG (reference sequence).

This clonotype was observed a handful of times. The chain links TRBV4-1 to TRBJ2-7, with D perhaps TRBD1 or TRBD2 (6 bases each). Germline V CDR1 and CDR2: MGHRA, YSYEKL. V lost 0 bases to trimming and J lost 3 bases, with 12 bases between them. CDR3 length equals 15 residues. As DNA, the CDR3 is TGCGCCAGCAGCCAAGATCCGGGGGCGGGCTACGAGCAGTACTTC. Protein: CASSQDPGAGYEQYF.

This clonotype was recorded a few times. This rearrangement joins TRBV28 to TRBJ2-6; D remains ambiguous. CDR3 size: 13 residues. Trimming took 8 bases from V and 0 from J, leaving 5 bases between them. From germline, CDR1 is MDHEN and CDR2 SYDVKM. The CDR3 region is CASLDSGANVLTF. The CDR3 DNA sequence: TGTGCCAGCTTGGACTCTGGGGCCAACGTCCTGACTTTC.

The chain links TRBV6-2 or TRBV6-3 to TRBJ1-2, with a tentative D call TRBD1 (5 bases). CDR1 and CDR2 from the germline V gene are MNHEY and SVGEGT. The V gene lost 8 bases and the J gene lost 2 bases, with 18 bases spanning the gap. The CDR3 has 15 residues. CDR3 residues: CASDSPSRANYGYTF. The CDR3 DNA reads as TGTGCCAGCGACTCTCCGAGCAGGGCCAACTATGGCTACACCTTC.

This clonotype was picked up many times. V gene TRBV7-2 combines with J gene TRBJ2-5; the D is unclear. Between the trimmed V and J ends, which lost 5 bases and 0 bases, there was a span of 13 bases. The CDR3 has 15 residues. The germline V gene encodes CDR1 SGHTA and CDR2 FQGNSA. The CDR3 region has the DNA TGTGCCAGCAGCCCCCATTCGCTGGACCAAGAGACCCAGTACTTC. Encoded protein: CASSPHSLDQETQYF. The whole variable domain, remainder taken from reference TRBV7-2 and TRBJ2-5, is GAGVSQSPSNKVTEKGKDVELRCDPISGHTALYWYRQSLGQGLEFLIYFQGNSAPDKSGLPSDRFSAERTGGSVSTLTIQRTQQEDSAVYLCASSPHSLDQETQYFGPGTRLLVL.

CDR3 DNA sequence: TGTGCCAGCACCTCCCCAGGGCAGCGAAGCGTCTACAATGAGCAGTTCTTC. It is translated as CASTSPGQRSVYNEQFF. The chain has TRBV7-9 and TRBJ2-1; D may be TRBD1 (5 bases). Trimming removed 7 bases from V and 3 bases from J, with 22 bases in between. CDR1 and CDR2 (germline): SEHNR, FQNEAQ (reference sequence). This CDR3 is 17 amino acids long.

This clonotype was seen ten or more times. The gene calls are TRBV7-2 and TRBJ2-2; either TRBD1 or TRBD2 may fit D (5 bases each). Germline CDR1 and CDR2: SGHTA and FQGNSA. This CDR3 comprises 15 residues. V lost 2 bases to trimming and J lost 2 bases, with 9 bases between them. The CDR3 loop is CASSLQGRNTGELFF. As DNA, the CDR3 is TGTGCCAGCAGCTTACAGGGACGCAACACCGGGGAGCTGTTTTTT. The variable domain in full, completed from reference TRBV7-2 and TRBJ2-2, reads GAGVSQSPSNKVTEKGKDVELRCDPISGHTALYWYRQSLGQGLEFLIYFQGNSAPDKSGLPSDRFSAERTGGSVSTLTIQRTQQEDSAVYLCASSLQGRNTGELFFGEGSRLTVL.

This clonotype showed up just a few times. The chain couples TRBV7-9 to TRBJ1-2; the match to TRBD1 covers 9 bases. Trimming at V came to 4 bases and at J to 4 bases, leaving 4 bases not matched to a gene. CDR3 size: 14 residues. CDR1 is SEHNR, CDR2 FQNEAQ, per germline (reference sequence). The CDR3: CASSSRDRVYGYTF. The CDR3 coding sequence is TGTGCCAGCAGCTCGCGGGACAGGGTCTATGGCTACACCTTC.

This clonotype occurred a few times. The chain is built from TRBV18 and TRBJ1-4; 7 bases agree with TRBD1. The CDR3 spans 19 residues. Trimming removed 1 base from V and 3 bases from J; junction bases left unmatched: 14. The germline CDR1 and CDR2 sequences are KGHSH and LQKENI. The CDR3 nucleotides are TGTGCCAGCTCACCACAAACCTCTAAATCCGGGACAGCTAATGAAAAACTGTTTTTT. It encodes CASSPQTSKSGTANEKLFF.

The rearrangement links TRBV4-1 to TRBJ2-3, with a tentative D call TRBD2 (5 bases). V was shortened by 2 bases and J by 2 bases, with 20 bases between the two germline ends. Looked up from germline, CDR1 is MGHRA and CDR2 is YSYEKL. The CDR3 has 18 residues. Here the CDR3 reads CASSQPSEGPGDTDTQYF. For the CDR3, the DNA is TGCGCCAGCAGCCAACCCTCAGAGGGCCCAGGAGACACAGATACGCAGTATTTT.

This clonotype was seen ten or more times. The chain combines TRBV7-6 with TRBJ2-1; no firm D call. V shed 4 bases and J shed 4 bases, with 8 bases lying between them. From germline, CDR1 is SGHVS and CDR2 FNYEAQ. This CDR3 contains 13 residues. In DNA, the CDR3 is TGTGCCAGCAGCTCAGACGGTTACAATGAGCAGTTCTTC. It is translated as CASSSDGYNEQFF.

In this sample, this clonotype turned up many times. The chain uses TRBV6-4 and TRBJ2-1; 13 bases map to TRBD2. The J segment lost 7 bases and the V segment lost 2 bases, leaving 2 bases of the junction unmatched. Per the germline V gene, CDR1 is MRHNA and CDR2 is SNTAGT. This CDR3 has 15 amino acids. In DNA, the CDR3 is TGTGCCAGCAGTGACACTAGCGGGGGGGCTAATGAGCAGTTCTTC. This sequence encodes CASSDTSGGANEQFF.